This TCR beta chain came from a study of control samples from healthy donors and cancer patients. Germline trimming cut 6 bases from V and 8 bases from J; bases unmatched to any gene: 7. Looked up from germline, CDR1 is MNHEY and CDR2 is SVGAGI. The CDR3 length is 13 residues. Some clones are missing from TCRdb's copy, which holds only in-frame ones; the method was immunoSEQ multiplex PCR. This repertoire shows roughly 86,000 clones, roughly nine tenths found once; its top ten account for 3.5% to 4.5%. This chain uses TRBV6-5 with TRBJ2-3, with 8 bases lining up with TRBD2. This sequence was found in a woman aged 18-35 years in good health. Sequenced: blood. CDR3 protein: CASRQRGSLTQYF. CDR3 coding DNA: TGTGCCAGCAGACAGCGGGGGTCCCTTACGCAGTATTTT.